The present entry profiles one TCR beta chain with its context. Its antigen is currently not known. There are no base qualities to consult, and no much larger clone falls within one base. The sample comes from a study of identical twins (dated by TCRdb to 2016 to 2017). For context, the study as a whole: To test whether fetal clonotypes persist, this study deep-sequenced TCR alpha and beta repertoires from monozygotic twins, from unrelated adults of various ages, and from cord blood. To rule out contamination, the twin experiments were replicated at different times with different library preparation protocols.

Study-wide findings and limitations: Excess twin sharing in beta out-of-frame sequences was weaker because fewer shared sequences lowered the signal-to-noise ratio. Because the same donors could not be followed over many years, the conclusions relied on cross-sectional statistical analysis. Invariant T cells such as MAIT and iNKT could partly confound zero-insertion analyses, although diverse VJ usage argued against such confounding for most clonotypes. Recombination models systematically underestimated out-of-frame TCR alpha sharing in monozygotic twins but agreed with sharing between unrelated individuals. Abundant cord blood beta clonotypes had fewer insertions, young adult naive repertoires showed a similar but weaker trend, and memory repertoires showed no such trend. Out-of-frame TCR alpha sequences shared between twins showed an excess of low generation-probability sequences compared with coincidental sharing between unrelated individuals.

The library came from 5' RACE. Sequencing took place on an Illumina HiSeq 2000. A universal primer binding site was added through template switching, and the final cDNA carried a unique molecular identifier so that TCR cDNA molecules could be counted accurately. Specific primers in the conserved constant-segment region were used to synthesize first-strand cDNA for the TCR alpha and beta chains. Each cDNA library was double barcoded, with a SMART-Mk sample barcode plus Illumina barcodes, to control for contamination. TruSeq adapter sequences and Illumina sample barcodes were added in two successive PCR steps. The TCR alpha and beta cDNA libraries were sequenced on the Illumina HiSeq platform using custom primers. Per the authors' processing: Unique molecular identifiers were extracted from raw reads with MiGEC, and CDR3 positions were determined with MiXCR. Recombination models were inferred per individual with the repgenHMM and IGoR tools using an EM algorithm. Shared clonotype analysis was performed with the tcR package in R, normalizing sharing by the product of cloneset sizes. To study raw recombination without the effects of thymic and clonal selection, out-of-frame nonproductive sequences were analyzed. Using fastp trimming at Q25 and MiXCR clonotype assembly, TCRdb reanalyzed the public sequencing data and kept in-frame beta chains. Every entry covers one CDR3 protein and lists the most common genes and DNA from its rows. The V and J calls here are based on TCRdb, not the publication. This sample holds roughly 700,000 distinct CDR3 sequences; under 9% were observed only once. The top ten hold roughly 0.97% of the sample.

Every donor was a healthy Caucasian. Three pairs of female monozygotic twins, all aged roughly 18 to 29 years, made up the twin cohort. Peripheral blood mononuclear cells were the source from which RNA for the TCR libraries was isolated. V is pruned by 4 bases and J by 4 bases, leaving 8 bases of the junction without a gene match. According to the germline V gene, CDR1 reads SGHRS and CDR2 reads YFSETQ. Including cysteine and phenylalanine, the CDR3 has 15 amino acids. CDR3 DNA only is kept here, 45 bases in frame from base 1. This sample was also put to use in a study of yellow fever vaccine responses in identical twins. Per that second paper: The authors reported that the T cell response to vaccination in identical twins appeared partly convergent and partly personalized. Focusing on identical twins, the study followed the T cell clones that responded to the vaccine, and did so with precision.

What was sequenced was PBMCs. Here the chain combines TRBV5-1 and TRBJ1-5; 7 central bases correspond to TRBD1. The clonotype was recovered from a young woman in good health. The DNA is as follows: TGCGCCAGCAGCAGAAGCCCGGGACAGAATCAGCCCCAGCATTTT. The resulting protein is CASSRSPGQNQPQHF.